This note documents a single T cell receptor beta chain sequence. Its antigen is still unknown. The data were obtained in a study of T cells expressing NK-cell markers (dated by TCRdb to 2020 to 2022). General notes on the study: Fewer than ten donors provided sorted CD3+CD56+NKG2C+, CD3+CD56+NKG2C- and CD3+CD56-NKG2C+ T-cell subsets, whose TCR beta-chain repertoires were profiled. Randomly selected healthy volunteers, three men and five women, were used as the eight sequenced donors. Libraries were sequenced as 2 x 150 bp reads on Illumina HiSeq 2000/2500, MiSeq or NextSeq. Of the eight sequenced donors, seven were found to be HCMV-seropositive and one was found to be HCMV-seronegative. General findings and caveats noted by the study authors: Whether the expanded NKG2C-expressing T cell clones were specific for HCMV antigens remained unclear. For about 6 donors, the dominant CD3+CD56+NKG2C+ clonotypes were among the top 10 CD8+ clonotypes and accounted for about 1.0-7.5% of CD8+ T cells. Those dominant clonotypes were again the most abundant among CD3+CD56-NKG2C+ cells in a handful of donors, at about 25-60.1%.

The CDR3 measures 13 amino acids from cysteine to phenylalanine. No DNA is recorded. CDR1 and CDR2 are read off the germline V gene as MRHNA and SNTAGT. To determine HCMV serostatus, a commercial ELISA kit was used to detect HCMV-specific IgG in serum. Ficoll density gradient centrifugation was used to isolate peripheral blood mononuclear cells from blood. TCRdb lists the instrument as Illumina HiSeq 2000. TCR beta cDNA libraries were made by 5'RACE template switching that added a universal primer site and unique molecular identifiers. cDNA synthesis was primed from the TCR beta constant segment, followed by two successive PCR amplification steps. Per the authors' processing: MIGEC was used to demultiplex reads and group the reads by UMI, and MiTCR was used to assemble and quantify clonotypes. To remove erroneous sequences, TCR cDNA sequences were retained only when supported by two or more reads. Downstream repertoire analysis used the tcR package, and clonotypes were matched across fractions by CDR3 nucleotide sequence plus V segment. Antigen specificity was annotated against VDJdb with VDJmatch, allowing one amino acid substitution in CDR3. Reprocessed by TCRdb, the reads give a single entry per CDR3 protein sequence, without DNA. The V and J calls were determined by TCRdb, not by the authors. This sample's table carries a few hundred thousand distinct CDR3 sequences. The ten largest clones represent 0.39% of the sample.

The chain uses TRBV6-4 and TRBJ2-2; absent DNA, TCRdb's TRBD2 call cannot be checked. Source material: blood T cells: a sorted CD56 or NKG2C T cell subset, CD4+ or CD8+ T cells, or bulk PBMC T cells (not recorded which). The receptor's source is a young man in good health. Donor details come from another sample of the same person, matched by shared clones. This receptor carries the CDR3 CATRLAHTGELFF.